This T cell receptor (beta chain) was observed in a study of blood T cell repertoires in COVID-19. This table comes from immunoSEQ multiplex PCR, and its TCRdb copy is limited to in-frame clones, with some not included. The data show 150,000 to 200,000 clones, with about 84% seen just once and 15% to 20% held by the top ten. Input material: peripheral blood. This receptor was identified in a person aged 70 to 85 with COVID-19, enrolled during active disease.

This chain's CDR3 is CASSLVMGGGIYEQYF. The CDR3 nucleotides are TGTGCCAGCAGCTTAGTAATGGGCGGGGGGATCTACGAGCAGTACTTC. The rearrangement joins TRBV11-2 to TRBJ2-7, with TRBD2 matching 8 bases. CDR1 is SGHAT, CDR2 FQNNGV, per germline. V lost 1 base to trimming and J lost 3 bases; unmatched junction nucleotides: 8. The CDR3 is 16 residues long.